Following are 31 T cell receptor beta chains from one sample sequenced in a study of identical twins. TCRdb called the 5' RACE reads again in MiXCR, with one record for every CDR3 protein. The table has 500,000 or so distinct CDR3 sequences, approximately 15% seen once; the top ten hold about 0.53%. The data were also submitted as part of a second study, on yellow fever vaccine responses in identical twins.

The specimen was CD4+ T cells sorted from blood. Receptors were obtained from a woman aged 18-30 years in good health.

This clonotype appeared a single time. CDR3 sequence: CASSQFADPSSYNEQFF. DNA for the CDR3: TGTGCCAGCAGCCAATTCGCGGATCCCAGCTCCTACAATGAGCAGTTCTTC. The chain carries TRBV3-1 and TRBJ2-1; D not certain. Germline CDR1 and CDR2: LGHDT and YNNKEL (reference sequence). Trimming took 2 bases from V and 0 from J, leaving 14 bases between them. The CDR3 has 17 residues.

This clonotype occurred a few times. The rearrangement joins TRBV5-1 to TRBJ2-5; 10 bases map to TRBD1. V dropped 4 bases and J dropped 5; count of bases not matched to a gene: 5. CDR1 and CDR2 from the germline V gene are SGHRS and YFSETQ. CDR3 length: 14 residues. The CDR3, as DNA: TGCGCCAGCAGCCGGGACAGGGGAAGGGAGACCCAGTACTTC. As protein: CASSRDRGRETQYF.

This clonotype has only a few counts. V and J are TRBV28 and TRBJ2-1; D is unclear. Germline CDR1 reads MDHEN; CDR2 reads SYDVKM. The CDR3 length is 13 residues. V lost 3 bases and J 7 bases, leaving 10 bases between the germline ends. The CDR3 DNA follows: TGTGCCAGCAGTTTTTCCAACAGTAATGAGCAGTTCTTC. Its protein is CASSFSNSNEQFF.

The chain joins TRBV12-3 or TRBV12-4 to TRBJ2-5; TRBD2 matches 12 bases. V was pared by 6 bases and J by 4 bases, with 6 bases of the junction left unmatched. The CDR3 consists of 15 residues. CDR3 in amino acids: CASRTSSGRAETQYF. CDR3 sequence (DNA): TGTGCCAGCAGAACCTCTAGCGGGAGGGCAGAGACCCAGTACTTC.

Here the CDR3 reads CSVVLVGTLEQYF. CDR3 DNA: TGCAGCGTTGTCTTGGTCGGTACCCTCGAGCAGTACTTC. This chain links TRBV29-1 with TRBJ2-7; D is undetermined. CDR1 and CDR2 from the germline V gene are SQVTM and ANQGSEA. V gave up 4 bases and J gave up 6 bases, with 16 bases separating them. The CDR3 spans 13 residues.

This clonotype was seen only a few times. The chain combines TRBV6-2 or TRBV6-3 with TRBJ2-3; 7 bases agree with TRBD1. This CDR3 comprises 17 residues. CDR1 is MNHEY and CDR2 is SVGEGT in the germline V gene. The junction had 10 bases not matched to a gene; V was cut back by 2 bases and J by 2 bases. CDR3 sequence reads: CASSYPLTGLDTDTQYF. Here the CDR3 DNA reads TGTGCCAGCAGTTACCCACTGACAGGGTTGGACACAGATACGCAGTATTTT.

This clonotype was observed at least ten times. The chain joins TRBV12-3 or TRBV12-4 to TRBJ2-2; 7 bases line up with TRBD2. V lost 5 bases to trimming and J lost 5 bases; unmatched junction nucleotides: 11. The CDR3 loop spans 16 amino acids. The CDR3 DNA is TGTGCCAGCAGTCGCCAACGTGCGGGAGTTACCGGGGAGCTGTTTTTT. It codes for CASSRQRAGVTGELFF.

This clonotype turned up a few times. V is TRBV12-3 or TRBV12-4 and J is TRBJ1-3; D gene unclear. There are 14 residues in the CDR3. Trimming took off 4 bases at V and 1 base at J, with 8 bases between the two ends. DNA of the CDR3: TGTGCCAGCAGTTATTACAGTTCTGGAAACACCATATATTTT. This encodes CASSYYSSGNTIYF.

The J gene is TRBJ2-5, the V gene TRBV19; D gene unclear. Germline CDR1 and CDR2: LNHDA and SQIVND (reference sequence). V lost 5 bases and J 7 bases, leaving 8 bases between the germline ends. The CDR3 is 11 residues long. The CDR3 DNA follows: TGTGCCAGTAGTTCCCCTGGGACCCAGTACTTC. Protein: CASSSPGTQYF.

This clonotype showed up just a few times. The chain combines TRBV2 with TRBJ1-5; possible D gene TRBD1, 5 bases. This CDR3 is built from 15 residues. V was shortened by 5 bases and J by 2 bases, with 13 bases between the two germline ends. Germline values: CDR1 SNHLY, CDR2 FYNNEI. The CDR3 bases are TGTGCCAGCAGTCCAGACAGTCAGGGCAATCAGCCCCAGCATTTT. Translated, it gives CASSPDSQGNQPQHF.

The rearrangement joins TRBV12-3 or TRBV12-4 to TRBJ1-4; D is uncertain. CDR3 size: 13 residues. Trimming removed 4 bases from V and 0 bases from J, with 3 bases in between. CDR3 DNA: TGTGCCAGCAGTTGGGCAACTAATGAAAAACTGTTTTTT. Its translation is CASSWATNEKLFF.

CDR3: CASSHRQLYEQYF. In DNA form, the CDR3 reads TGTGCCAGCAGTCACCGACAACTCTACGAGCAGTACTTC. The rearrangement joins TRBV28 to TRBJ2-7; D is unresolved. CDR1 and CDR2 (germline): MDHEN, SYDVKM. Trimming stripped 5 bases from V and 3 bases from J, with 11 bases between. The CDR3 is 13 residues long.

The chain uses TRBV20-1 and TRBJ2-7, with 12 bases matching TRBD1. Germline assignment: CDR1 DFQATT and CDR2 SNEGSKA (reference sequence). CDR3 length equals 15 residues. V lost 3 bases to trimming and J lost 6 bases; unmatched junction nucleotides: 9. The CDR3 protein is CSASPLRDRGPEQYF. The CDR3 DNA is TGCAGTGCTAGCCCCCTCCGGGACAGGGGGCCCGAGCAGTACTTC.

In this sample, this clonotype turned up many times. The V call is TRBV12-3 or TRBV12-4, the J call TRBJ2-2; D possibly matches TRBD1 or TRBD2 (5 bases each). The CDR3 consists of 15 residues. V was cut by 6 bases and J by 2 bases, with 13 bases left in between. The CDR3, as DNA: TGTGCCAGCAGACTCCCGGGACGAAACACCGGGGAGCTGTTTTTT. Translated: CASRLPGRNTGELFF.

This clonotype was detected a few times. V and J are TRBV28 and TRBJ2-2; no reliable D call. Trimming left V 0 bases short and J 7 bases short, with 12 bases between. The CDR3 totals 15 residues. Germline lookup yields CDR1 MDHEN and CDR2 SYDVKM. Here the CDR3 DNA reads TGTGCCAGCAGTTTATGGGGCAATCTAAACGGGGAGCTGTTTTTT. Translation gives CASSLWGNLNGELFF.

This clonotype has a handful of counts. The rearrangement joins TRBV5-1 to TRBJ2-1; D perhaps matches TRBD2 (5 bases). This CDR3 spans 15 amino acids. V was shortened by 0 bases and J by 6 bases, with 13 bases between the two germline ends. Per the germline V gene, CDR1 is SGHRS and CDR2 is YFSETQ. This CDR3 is CASSLEEGSCNEQFF. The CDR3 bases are TGCGCCAGCAGCTTGGAAGAGGGTAGTTGCAATGAGCAGTTCTTC.

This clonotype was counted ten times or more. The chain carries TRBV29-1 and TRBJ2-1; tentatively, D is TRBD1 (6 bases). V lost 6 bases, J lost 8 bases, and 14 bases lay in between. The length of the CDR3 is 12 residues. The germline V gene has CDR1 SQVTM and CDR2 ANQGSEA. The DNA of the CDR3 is TGCAGCGTCGCGGACAGTGACGATGAGCAGTTCTTC. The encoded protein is CSVADSDDEQFF.

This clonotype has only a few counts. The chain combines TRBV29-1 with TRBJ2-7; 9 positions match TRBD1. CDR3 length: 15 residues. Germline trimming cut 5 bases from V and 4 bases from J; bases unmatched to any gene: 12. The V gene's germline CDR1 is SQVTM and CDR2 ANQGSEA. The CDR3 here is CSVCEGGTGSYEQYF. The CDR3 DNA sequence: TGCAGCGTTTGTGAGGGCGGGACAGGGAGTTACGAGCAGTACTTC.

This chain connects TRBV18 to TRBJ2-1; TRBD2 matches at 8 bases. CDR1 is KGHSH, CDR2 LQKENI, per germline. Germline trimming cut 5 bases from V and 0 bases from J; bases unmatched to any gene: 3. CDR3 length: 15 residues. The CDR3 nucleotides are TGTGCCAGCTCAACTCGGGGGGGCTCCTACAATGAGCAGTTCTTC. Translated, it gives CASSTRGGSYNEQFF.

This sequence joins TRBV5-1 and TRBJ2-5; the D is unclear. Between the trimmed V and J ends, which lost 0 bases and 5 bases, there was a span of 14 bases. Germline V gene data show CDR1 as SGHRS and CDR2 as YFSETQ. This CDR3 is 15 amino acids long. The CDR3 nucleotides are TGCGCCAGCAGCTTGGTTTCCGCGGTCCGGGAGACCCAGTACTTC. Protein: CASSLVSAVRETQYF. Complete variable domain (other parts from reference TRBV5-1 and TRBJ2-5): KAGVTQTPRYLIKTRGQQVTLSCSPISGHRSVSWYQQTPGQGLQFLFEYFSETQRNKGNFPGRFSGRQFSNSRSEMNVSTLELGDSALYLCASSLVSAVRETQYFGPGTRLLVL.

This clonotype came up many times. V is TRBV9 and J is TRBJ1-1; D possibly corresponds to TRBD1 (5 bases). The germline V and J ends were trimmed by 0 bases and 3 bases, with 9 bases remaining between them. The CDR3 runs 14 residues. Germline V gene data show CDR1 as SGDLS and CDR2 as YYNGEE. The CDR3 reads CASSVGGADTEAFF. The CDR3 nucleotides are TGTGCCAGCAGCGTAGGCGGGGCAGACACTGAAGCTTTCTTT.

CDR3 sequence (DNA): TGTGCCAGCAGTTTATCGTACAGGGGGCGGAATGAGCAGTTCTTC. It encodes CASSLSYRGRNEQFF. The chain carries TRBV27 and TRBJ2-1; 9 bases fit TRBD1. The CDR3 is made up of 15 amino acids. Trimming cost V 0 bases and J 7 bases; bases outside gene matches: 4. Germline values: CDR1 MNHEY, CDR2 SMNVEV (reference sequence).

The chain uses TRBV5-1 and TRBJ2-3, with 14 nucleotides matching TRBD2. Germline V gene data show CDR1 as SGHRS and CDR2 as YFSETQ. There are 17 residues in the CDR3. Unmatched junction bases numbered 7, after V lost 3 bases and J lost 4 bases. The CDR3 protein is CASSSGLAGASADTQYF. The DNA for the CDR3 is TGCGCCAGCAGCTCGGGACTAGCGGGAGCTTCGGCAGATACGCAGTATTTT. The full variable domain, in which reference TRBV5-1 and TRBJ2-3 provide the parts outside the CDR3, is KAGVTQTPRYLIKTRGQQVTLSCSPISGHRSVSWYQQTPGQGLQFLFEYFSETQRNKGNFPGRFSGRQFSNSRSEMNVSTLELGDSALYLCASSSGLAGASADTQYFGPGTRLTVL.

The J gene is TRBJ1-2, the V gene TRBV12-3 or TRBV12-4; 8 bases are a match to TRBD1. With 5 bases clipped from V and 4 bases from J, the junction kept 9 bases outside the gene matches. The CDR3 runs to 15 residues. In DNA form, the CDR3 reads TGTGCCAGCAGTGCCACCCGACAGGGGCTCTATGGCTACACCTTC. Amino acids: CASSATRQGLYGYTF.

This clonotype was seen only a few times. CDR3 loop: CATSRDLREGYEQYF. The CDR3 nucleotides read TGTGCCACCAGCAGAGATTTAAGGGAGGGGTACGAGCAGTACTTC. V gene TRBV15 combines with J gene TRBJ2-7; 7 bases agree with TRBD2. The CDR3 covers 15 residues. Germline V gene lookup returns CDR1 LNHNV and CDR2 YYDKDF (reference sequence). V lost 0 bases and J lost 4; bases outside the gene matches: 6.

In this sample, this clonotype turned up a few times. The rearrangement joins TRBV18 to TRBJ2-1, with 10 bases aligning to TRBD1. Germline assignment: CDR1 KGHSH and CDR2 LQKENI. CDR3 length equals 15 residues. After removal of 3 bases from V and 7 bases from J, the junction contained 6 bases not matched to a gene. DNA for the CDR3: TGTGCCAGCTCACCCGACAGGGGGCGTATAAATGAGCAGTTCTTC. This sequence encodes CASSPDRGRINEQFF.

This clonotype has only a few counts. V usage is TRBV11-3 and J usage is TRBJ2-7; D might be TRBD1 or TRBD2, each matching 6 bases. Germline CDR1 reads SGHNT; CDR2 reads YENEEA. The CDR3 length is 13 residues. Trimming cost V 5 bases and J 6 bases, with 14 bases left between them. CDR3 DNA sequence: TGTGCCAGCAGCCCAAGGGGGGAAGGCGAGCAGTACTTC. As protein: CASSPRGEGEQYF.

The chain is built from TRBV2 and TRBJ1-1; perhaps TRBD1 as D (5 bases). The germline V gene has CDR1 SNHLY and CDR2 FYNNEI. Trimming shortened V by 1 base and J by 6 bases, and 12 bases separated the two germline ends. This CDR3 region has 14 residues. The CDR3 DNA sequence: TGTGCCAGCAGTGAAGATGCCTGGGGGGCTGAAGCTTTCTTT. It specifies CASSEDAWGAEAFF.

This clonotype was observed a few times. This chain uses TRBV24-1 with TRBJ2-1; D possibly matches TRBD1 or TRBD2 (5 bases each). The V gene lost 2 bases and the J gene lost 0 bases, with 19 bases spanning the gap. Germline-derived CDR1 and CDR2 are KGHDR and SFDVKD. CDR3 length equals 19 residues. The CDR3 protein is CATSDSPGRQRSSYNEQFF. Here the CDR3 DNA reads TGTGCCACCAGTGATTCTCCCGGCAGACAGCGGAGCTCCTACAATGAGCAGTTCTTC.

This chain's CDR3 is CASSWLAEGSYEQYF. CDR3 nucleotide sequence: TGTGCCAGCAGCTGGCTAGCGGAAGGTTCCTACGAGCAGTACTTC. The chain employs TRBV7-2 and TRBJ2-7; 7 bases map to TRBD2. With 4 bases clipped from V and 1 base from J, the junction kept 7 bases outside the gene matches. The CDR3 contains 15 residues. Germline lookup yields CDR1 SGHTA and CDR2 FQGNSA.

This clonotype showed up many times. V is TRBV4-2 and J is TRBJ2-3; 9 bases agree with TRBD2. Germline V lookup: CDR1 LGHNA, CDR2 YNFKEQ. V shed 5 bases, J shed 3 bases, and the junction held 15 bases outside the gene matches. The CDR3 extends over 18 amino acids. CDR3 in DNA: TGTGCCAGCAGCTTCCAACCGTCTTTAGCGGGAGTTACAGATACGCAGTATTTT. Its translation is CASSFQPSLAGVTDTQYF.